The subject of this entry is one TCR beta chain. These data come from a study of STAT5B mutations in CD4+ large granular lymphocyte leukemia. TCRdb's table, derived via immunoSEQ multiplex PCR, lists solely in-frame clones and lacks some. The sample holds tens of thousands of clones, around 80% seen once. Sequenced input: CD4+ T cells from blood buffy coats. This clonotype was obtained from a human donor in good health.

The CDR3: CASSPLAGQPDTQYF. CDR3 nucleotide sequence: TGTGCCAGCAGTCCATTAGCGGGGCAGCCAGATACGCAGTATTTT. The V and J genes are TRBV25-1 and TRBJ2-3, with TRBD2 identical over 8 bases. The germline CDR1 and CDR2 sequences are MGHDK and SYGVNS. CDR3 length: 15 residues. V gave up 5 bases and J gave up 4 bases; unmatched junction bases: 8.